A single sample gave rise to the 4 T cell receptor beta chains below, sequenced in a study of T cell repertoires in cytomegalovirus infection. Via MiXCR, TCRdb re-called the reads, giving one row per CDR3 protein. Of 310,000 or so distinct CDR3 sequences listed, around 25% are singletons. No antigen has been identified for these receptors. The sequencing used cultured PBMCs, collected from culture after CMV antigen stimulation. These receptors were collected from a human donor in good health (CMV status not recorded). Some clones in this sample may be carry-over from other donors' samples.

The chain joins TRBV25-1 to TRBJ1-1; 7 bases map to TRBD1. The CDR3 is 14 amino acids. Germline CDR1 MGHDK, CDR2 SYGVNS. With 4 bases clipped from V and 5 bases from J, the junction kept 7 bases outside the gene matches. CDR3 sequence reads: CASSGWEGATEAFF. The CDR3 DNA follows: TGTGCCAGCAGTGGTTGGGAGGGGGCTACTGAAGCTTTCTTT.

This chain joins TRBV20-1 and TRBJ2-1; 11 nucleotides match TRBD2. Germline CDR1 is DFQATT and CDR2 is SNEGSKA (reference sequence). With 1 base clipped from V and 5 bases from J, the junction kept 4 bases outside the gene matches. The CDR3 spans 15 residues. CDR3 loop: CSARVAGGPHNEQFF. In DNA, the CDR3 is TGCAGTGCTAGAGTAGCGGGAGGGCCCCACAATGAGCAGTTCTTC.

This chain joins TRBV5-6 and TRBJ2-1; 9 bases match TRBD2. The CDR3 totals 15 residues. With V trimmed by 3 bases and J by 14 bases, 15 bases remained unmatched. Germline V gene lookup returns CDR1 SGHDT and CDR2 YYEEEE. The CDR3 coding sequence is TGTGCCAGCAGCTCTACGCCGGGACTAGCCATTGGGGAGTTCTTC. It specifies CASSSTPGLAIGEFF.

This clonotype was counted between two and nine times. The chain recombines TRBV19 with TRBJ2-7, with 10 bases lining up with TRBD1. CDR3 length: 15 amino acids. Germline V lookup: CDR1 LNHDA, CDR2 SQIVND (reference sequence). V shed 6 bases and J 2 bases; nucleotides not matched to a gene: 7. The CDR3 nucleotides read TGTGCCAGTAGCCCATCAGGGACAGGGGCCTACGAGCAGTACTTC. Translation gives CASSPSGTGAYEQYF.